This T cell receptor beta chain came from a study of naive and memory T cell subsets. The ends lost 5 bases at V and 2 bases at J; junction bases unmatched: 15. The length of the CDR3 is 19 residues. In germline, CDR1 is SGHTA, CDR2 FQGNSA. Four PCR rounds used nested alpha and beta constant region primers plus the SP2 primer. For blood and skin samples, reverse transcription used TCR alpha and beta constant primers. TCRdb reprocessed the 5' RACE reads via MiXCR and lists one record per CDR3 protein. The sample holds about 32,000 distinct CDR3 sequences, 15% to 20% seen once. TCR cDNA received a 3' ligated oligonucleotide that carried a UMI. Whole blood, roughly 2.6 ml, came from adult healthy volunteers. Unsorted total RNA, roughly 1 to 1,100 ng, was DNase treated before reverse transcription. Ten or more counts support this clonotype.

The TCR comes from a female donor in good health. The chain couples TRBV7-2 to TRBJ2-1; 10 bases are a match to TRBD1. DNA of the CDR3: TGTGCCAGCAGCCGACCCAGAAGGGGACAGGGGAAGACCTACAATGAGCAGTTCTTC. This codes for CASSRPRRGQGKTYNEQFF.